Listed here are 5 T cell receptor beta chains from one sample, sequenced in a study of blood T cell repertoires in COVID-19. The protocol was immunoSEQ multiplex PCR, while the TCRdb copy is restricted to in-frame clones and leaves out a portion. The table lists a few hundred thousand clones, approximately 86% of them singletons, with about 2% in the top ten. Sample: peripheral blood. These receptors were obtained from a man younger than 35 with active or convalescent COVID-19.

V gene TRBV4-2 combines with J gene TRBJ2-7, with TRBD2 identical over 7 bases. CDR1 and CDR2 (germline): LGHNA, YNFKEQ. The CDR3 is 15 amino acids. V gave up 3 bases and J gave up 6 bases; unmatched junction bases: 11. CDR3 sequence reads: CASSHQLGEGPEQYF. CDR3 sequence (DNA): TGTGCCAGCAGCCACCAACTAGGGGAGGGGCCCGAGCAGTACTTC.

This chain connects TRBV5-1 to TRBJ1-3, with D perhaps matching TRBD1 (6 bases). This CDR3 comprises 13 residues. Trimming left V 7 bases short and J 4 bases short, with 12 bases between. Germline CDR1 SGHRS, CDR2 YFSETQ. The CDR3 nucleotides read TGCGCCAGCCGACGGGACACAGGAAACACCATATATTTT. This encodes CASRRDTGNTIYF. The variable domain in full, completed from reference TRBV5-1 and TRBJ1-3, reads KAGVTQTPRYLIKTRGQQVTLSCSPISGHRSVSWYQQTPGQGLQFLFEYFSETQRNKGNFPGRFSGRQFSNSRSEMNVSTLELGDSALYLCASRRDTGNTIYFGEGSWLTVV.

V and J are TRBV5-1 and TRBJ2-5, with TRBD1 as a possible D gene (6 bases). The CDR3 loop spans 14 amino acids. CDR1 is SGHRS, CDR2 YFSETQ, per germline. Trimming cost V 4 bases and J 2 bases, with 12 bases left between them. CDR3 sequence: CASSVQGRQETQYF. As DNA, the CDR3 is TGCGCCAGCAGCGTACAGGGTCGGCAAGAGACCCAGTACTTC. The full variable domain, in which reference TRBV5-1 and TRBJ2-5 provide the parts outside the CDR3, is KAGVTQTPRYLIKTRGQQVTLSCSPISGHRSVSWYQQTPGQGLQFLFEYFSETQRNKGNFPGRFSGRQFSNSRSEMNVSTLELGDSALYLCASSVQGRQETQYFGPGTRLLVL.

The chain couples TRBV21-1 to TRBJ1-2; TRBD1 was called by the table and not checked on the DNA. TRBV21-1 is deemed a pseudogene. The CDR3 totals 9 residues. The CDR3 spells CASKRGSYF. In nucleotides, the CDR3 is TGTGCCAGCAAAAGGGGGTCCTACTTC.

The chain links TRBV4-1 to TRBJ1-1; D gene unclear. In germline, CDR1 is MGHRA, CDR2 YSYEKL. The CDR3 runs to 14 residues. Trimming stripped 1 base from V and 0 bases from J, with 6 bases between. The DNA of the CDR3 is TGCGCCAGCAGCCAAGGGCCTTTGAACACTGAAGCTTTCTTT. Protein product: CASSQGPLNTEAFF.